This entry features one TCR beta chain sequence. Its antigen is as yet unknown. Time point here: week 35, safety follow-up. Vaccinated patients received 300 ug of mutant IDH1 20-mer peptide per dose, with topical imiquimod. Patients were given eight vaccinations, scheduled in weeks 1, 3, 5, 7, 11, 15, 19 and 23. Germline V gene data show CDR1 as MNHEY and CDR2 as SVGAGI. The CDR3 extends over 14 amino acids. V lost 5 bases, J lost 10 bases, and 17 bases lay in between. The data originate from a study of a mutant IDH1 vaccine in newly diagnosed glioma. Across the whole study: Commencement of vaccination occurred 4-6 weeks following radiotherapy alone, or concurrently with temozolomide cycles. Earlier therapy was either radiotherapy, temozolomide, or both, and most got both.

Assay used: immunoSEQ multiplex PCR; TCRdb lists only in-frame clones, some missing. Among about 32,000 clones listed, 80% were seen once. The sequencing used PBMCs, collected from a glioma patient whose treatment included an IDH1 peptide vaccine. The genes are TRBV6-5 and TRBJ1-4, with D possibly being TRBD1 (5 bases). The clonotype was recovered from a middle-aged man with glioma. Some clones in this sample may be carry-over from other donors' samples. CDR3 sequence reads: CASSQTLNTGKLFF. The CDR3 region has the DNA TGTGCCAGCAGTCAGACTCTGAACACAGGAAAACTGTTTTTT.